These 12 T cell receptor beta chains share one sample of origin, sequenced in a study of T-cell memory formation after mild COVID-19. One entry per CDR3 protein, called by TCRdb with MiXCR from the 5' RACE reads. The data show roughly 560,000 distinct CDR3 sequences, 20% seen once. The sequenced material came from PBMCs or a T cell subset sorted from them (not recorded which). All receptors come from an adult woman who had mild COVID-19 (a few samples of this study predate the infection). Cell type and time point are not known.

The CDR3: CASSPLTGGGYEQYF. Here the CDR3 DNA reads TGCGCCAGCAGCCCCTTGACAGGGGGCGGGTACGAGCAGTACTTC. This rearrangement joins TRBV5-1 to TRBJ2-7, with 10 positions matching TRBD1. Trimming at V came to 4 bases and at J to 4 bases, leaving 8 bases not matched to a gene. This CDR3 has 15 amino acids. Looked up from germline, CDR1 is SGHRS and CDR2 is YFSETQ.

The chain combines TRBV5-1 with TRBJ1-2; no clear D gene. The CDR3 sequence is 12 residues long. Trimming removed 0 bases at V and 5 bases at J, with 5 bases between. Germline assignment: CDR1 SGHRS and CDR2 YFSETQ. CDR3 sequence (DNA): TGCGCCAGCAGCTTGGAGCGATATGGCTACACCTTC. This translates into CASSLERYGYTF.

In this sample, this clonotype turned up a few times. The CDR3 coding sequence is TGTGCCAGCAGTTACATTGACAGGGTGACCGGGGAGCTGTTTTTT. Protein sequence: CASSYIDRVTGELFF. The chain couples TRBV6-5 to TRBJ2-2; the match to TRBD1 covers 7 bases. The germline gives CDR1 MNHEY, CDR2 SVGAGI. V trimming: 2 bases; J trimming: 5 bases; junction bases outside the gene matches: 5. The CDR3 consists of 15 residues.

Worth noting for this clonotype: A much larger clone is a single base away; this may be a read error. The chain combines TRBV6-5 with TRBJ2-7; 8 positions agree with TRBD1. After removal of 1 base from V and 1 base from J, the junction contained 3 bases not matched to a gene. Germline CDR1 MNHEY, CDR2 SVGAGI. The CDR3 covers 15 residues. The CDR3: CASSYFQGASYEQYF. The CDR3 bases are TGTGCCAGCAGTTACTTCCAGGGGGCGTCCTACGAGCAGTACTTC.

This chain joins TRBV9 and TRBJ2-1; a possible D gene is TRBD2 (5 bases). Germline CDR1 and CDR2: SGDLS and YYNGEE. This CDR3 contains 18 residues. With 3 bases removed from V and 1 base from J, the gap between germline ends came to 20 bases. The CDR3 loop reads CASSAREFGALSYNEQFF. The CDR3 nucleotides read TGTGCCAGCAGCGCGAGGGAATTCGGCGCTTTGTCCTACAATGAGCAGTTCTTC.

This clonotype was seen more than once but under ten times. The CDR3 DNA reads TGCGCCAGCAGCGTCCGGGACAGGGGGCTCTGGAGCTCTGGGGCCAACGTCCTGACTTTC. Encoded protein: CASSVRDRGLWSSGANVLTF. The rearrangement uses TRBV4-3 and TRBJ2-6, with 12 bases matching TRBD1. The CDR3 contains 20 residues. Germline V lookup: CDR1 LGHNA, CDR2 YSLEER. V was pared by 5 bases and J by 0 bases, with 11 bases of the junction left unmatched.

This chain uses TRBV12-3 or TRBV12-4 with TRBJ2-1; D assignment may be TRBD1 or TRBD2 (5 bases each). This CDR3 has 13 amino acids. Trimming pared 1 base from V and 9 bases from J, leaving 10 bases between. The CDR3, as DNA: TGTGCCAGCAGTTTAGTAGGGGCGGGTGAGCAGTTCTTC. Translated, it gives CASSLVGAGEQFF.

V usage is TRBV6-6 and J usage is TRBJ2-3; maybe TRBD2 (7 bases). The CDR3 totals 15 residues. The germline V gene encodes CDR1 MNHNY and CDR2 SVGAGI (reference sequence). Deletions cut 2 bases from V and 5 bases from J, with 14 bases between. The CDR3 spells CASSYGGGQGDTQYF. The CDR3 DNA follows: TGTGCCAGCAGTTACGGGGGGGGCCAGGGAGATACGCAGTATTTT.

This clonotype appeared a few times. Its ends do not fully match the called genes, so a read error is possible. The chain recombines TRBV7-7 with TRBJ2-7, with 11 bases identical to TRBD2. CDR3 length equals 15 residues. Germline V CDR1 and CDR2: SSHAT, FNYEAQ (reference sequence). DNA of the CDR3: TGTGCTAGCAGCGAACTAGCGGGAGCGGGCTACGAGCAGTACTTC. Encoded protein: CASSELAGAGYEQYF.

The V call is TRBV7-6, the J call TRBJ2-7; D is unclear. CDR3 length equals 13 residues. CDR1 is SGHVS and CDR2 is FNYEAQ in the germline V gene. V lost 1 base, J lost 7 bases, and 11 bases lay in between. The CDR3 nucleotides are TGTGCCAGCAGCTTAGGGGTTGCAATGGAGCAGTACTTC. Translation gives CASSLGVAMEQYF. Combining the CDR3 with reference TRBV7-6 and TRBJ2-7 gives the whole variable domain GAGVSQSPRYKVTKRGQDVALRCDPISGHVSLYWYRQALGQGPEFLTYFNYEAQQDKSGLPNDRFSAERPEGSISTLTIQRTEQRDSAMYRCASSLGVAMEQYFGPGTRLTVT.

This clonotype was recorded a few times. This sequence joins TRBV20-1 and TRBJ1-1; 7 bases are shared with TRBD1. J lost 3 bases, V lost 1 base, and 8 bases had no gene match. The CDR3 is 15 residues long. The germline CDR1 and CDR2 sequences are DFQATT and SNEGSKA (reference sequence). The CDR3 sequence: CSARVYRGRDTEAFF. CDR3 nucleotides: TGCAGTGCTAGAGTGTATAGGGGGCGGGACACTGAAGCTTTCTTT.

This clonotype appeared a few times. This sequence joins TRBV20-1 and TRBJ2-7; 9 positions agree with TRBD1. The length of the CDR3 is 14 residues. With V trimmed by 6 bases and J by 5 bases, 11 bases remained unmatched. CDR1 and CDR2 from the germline V gene are DFQATT and SNEGSKA (reference sequence). Here the CDR3 reads CSAPKRDRVHEQYF. In DNA, the CDR3 is TGCAGTGCACCGAAGCGGGACAGGGTCCACGAGCAGTACTTC.